These 26 T cell receptor beta chains were sequenced from one sample in a study of T cells in localized non-small cell lung cancer. Assay used: immunoSEQ multiplex PCR; TCRdb lists only in-frame clones, some missing. Of roughly 1,500 clones in the sample, around 25% were seen once. The source was normal lung tissue next to the tumor, collected before any cancer treatment. These receptors all stem from an older male donor with stage I lung adenocarcinoma.

This clone was recorded only once. The V call is TRBV19, the J call TRBJ2-7; D remains ambiguous. Germline loops: CDR1 LNHDA, CDR2 SQIVND (reference sequence). CDR3 length: 12 residues. V was trimmed by 4 bases and J by 7 bases, leaving 11 bases between them. The CDR3 protein is CASSNLMGEQYF. CDR3 DNA sequence: TGTGCCAGTAGTAACCTGATGGGGGAGCAGTACTTC.

In this sample, this clone turned up a few times. In DNA form, the CDR3 reads TGCAGCGGCGCCGGGACAGCCAAAGAGACCCAGTACTTC. It translates to CSGAGTAKETQYF. V usage is TRBV29-1 and J usage is TRBJ2-5, with TRBD1 matching over 7 bases. In germline, CDR1 is SQVTM, CDR2 ANQGSEA. The CDR3 spans 13 residues. V lost 7 bases and J lost 3; bases outside the gene matches: 8.

The J gene is TRBJ2-2, the V gene TRBV19, with 7 bases lining up with TRBD2. The V gene's germline CDR1 is LNHDA and CDR2 SQIVND (reference sequence). Trimming cost V 3 bases and J 4 bases; bases outside gene matches: 8. This CDR3 region has 16 residues. The CDR3 here is CASSIDASGSTGELFF. Here the CDR3 DNA reads TGTGCCAGTAGTATTGATGCTAGCGGATCCACCGGGGAGCTGTTTTTT.

The V call is TRBV11-3, the J call TRBJ2-7, with TRBD1 matching over 11 bases. The CDR3 consists of 15 residues. The germline V gene encodes CDR1 SGHNT and CDR2 YENEEA. Trimming removed 5 bases from V and 4 bases from J; junction bases left unmatched: 7. The CDR3 loop is CASSHTGTGGYEQYF. In DNA form, the CDR3 reads TGTGCCAGCAGCCATACCGGGACAGGGGGATACGAGCAGTACTTC.

The chain links TRBV11-3 to TRBJ2-5; 8 bases align to TRBD2. Germline-derived CDR1 and CDR2 are SGHNT and YENEEA. V shed 3 bases and J 0 bases; nucleotides not matched to a gene: 6. The CDR3 loop spans 16 amino acids. For the CDR3, the DNA is TGTGCCAGCAGCTTGTTAGCGGGGCTGTACCAAGAGACCCAGTACTTC. Amino acids: CASSLLAGLYQETQYF.

In this sample, this clone turned up a few times. As DNA, the CDR3 is TGTGCCTGGAGTGGGACTAGCGGGAGAGAGTGGTACTTC. Protein sequence: CAWSGTSGREWYF. The V and J genes are TRBV30 and TRBJ2-7; 13 bases align to TRBD2. This CDR3 is built from 13 residues. Germline V gene sequence: CDR1 GTSNPN, CDR2 SVGIG (reference sequence). With 1 base clipped from V and 12 bases from J, the junction kept 6 bases outside the gene matches.

This clone showed up just a few times. The J gene is TRBJ1-2, the V gene TRBV11-3, with 10 bases that match TRBD1. The V gene's germline CDR1 is SGHNT and CDR2 YENEEA. The CDR3 length is 14 residues. The trim removed 4 bases at V and 5 bases at J, leaving 4 bases unmatched. In DNA form, the CDR3 reads TGTGCCAGCAGCTGGGGGACAGGGGAGTATGGCTACACCTTC. This sequence encodes CASSWGTGEYGYTF.

CDR3 sequence reads: CSVEDRGGLEDTQYF. CDR3 in DNA: TGCAGCGTTGAAGATCGGGGGGGCCTAGAAGATACGCAGTATTTT. The chain employs TRBV29-1 and TRBJ2-3; 8 bases line up with TRBD2. The trim removed 0 bases at V and 5 bases at J, leaving 7 bases unmatched. The germline CDR1 and CDR2 sequences are SQVTM and ANQGSEA. The CDR3 has 15 residues.

This clone was seen a handful of times. The V gene is TRBV12-1, the J gene TRBJ2-1; the tabulated D call, TRBD2, remains unverified against the DNA. TRBV12-1 has pseudogene status. This CDR3 region has 13 residues. DNA for the CDR3: TGTGCCAGCAGCCGGACTATCCACAATGAGCAGTTCTTC. Its translation: CASSRTIHNEQFF.

The chain is built from TRBV28 and TRBJ1-1; 8 nucleotides line up with TRBD1. With 3 bases clipped from V and 1 base from J, the junction kept 4 bases outside the gene matches. CDR1 MDHEN and CDR2 SYDVKM come from the germline V gene. The CDR3 is 15 residues long. CDR3 loop: CASSLSGGANTEAFF. As DNA, the CDR3 is TGTGCCAGCAGTTTGTCAGGGGGCGCGAACACTGAAGCTTTCTTT.

In its sample, this clone was seen a few times. The V call is TRBV11-3, the J call TRBJ2-1; 10 bases line up with TRBD2. CDR3 length: 15 residues. Germline V gene sequence: CDR1 SGHNT, CDR2 YENEEA. J lost 6 bases, V lost 5 bases, and 7 bases had no gene match. CDR3: CASSQGRTSGNEQFF. In nucleotides, the CDR3 is TGTGCCAGCAGCCAAGGAAGGACTAGCGGCAATGAGCAGTTCTTC.

Written as DNA, the CDR3 is TGTGCCAGCAGGGACAGGGGGAACGTGAACACTGAAGCTTTCTTT. Translating it yields CASRDRGNVNTEAFF. The rearrangement joins TRBV14 to TRBJ1-1; 10 bases align to TRBD1. V trimming: 6 bases; J trimming: 0 bases; junction bases outside the gene matches: 4. This CDR3 has 15 amino acids. Per germline, CDR1 SGHDN and CDR2 FVKESK.

J is TRBJ1-4 and V is TRBV5-1, with a weak D call TRBD1 (5 bases). This CDR3 has 14 amino acids. Germline V gene data show CDR1 as SGHRS and CDR2 as YFSETQ. Trimming pared 4 bases from V and 5 bases from J, leaving 12 bases between. CDR3 nucleotides: TGCGCCAGCAGCCGGAAGACAGAGAATGAAAAACTGTTTTTT. Protein: CASSRKTENEKLFF.

In its sample, this clone is medium-sized (0.01 to 0.1%). This rearrangement joins TRBV6-8 to TRBJ2-3, with D possibly being TRBD2 (6 bases). Germline V gives CDR1 MNHGY, CDR2 SAAAGT. Trimming took 5 bases from V and 0 from J, leaving 9 bases between them. The CDR3 runs to 14 residues. The CDR3 coding sequence is TGTGCCAGCAGTCGGAGCGGGAGCACAGATACGCAGTATTTT. This sequence encodes CASSRSGSTDTQYF.

The chain combines TRBV10-2 with TRBJ2-2; tentative D call: TRBD2 (5 bases). The CDR3 loop spans 13 amino acids. V was shortened by 6 bases and J by 3 bases, with 8 bases between the two germline ends. Per germline, CDR1 WSHSY and CDR2 SAAADI. CDR3 in amino acids: CASRDSDTGELFF. The CDR3 DNA follows: TGCGCCAGCAGGGACTCGGACACCGGGGAGCTGTTTTTT.

As DNA, the CDR3 is TGTGCCAGCTCACCCGACAGGGGGGGCAATCAGCCCCAGCATTTT. This gives the protein CASSPDRGGNQPQHF. The chain has TRBV18 and TRBJ1-5; 9 bases fit TRBD1. V lost 3 bases to trimming and J lost 2 bases; unmatched junction nucleotides: 2. Germline-derived CDR1 and CDR2 are KGHSH and LQKENI. The CDR3 spans 15 residues.

In this sample, this clone turned up a few times. The chain joins TRBV7-7 to TRBJ2-3; 10 positions match TRBD2. The CDR3 sequence is 17 residues long. Germline values: CDR1 SSHAT, CDR2 FNYEAQ (reference sequence). J was trimmed by 2 bases and V by 5 bases; bases with no gene match: 10. The CDR3 DNA sequence: TGTGCCAGCAGCCCCCGGGGTAGCGGGGGGCCCACAGATACGCAGTATTTT. It is translated as CASSPRGSGGPTDTQYF.

This clone is medium-sized by share. The rearrangement uses TRBV6-1 and TRBJ2-5; tentatively, D is TRBD1 (6 bases). Between the trimmed V and J ends, which lost 1 base and 5 bases, there was a span of 14 bases. This CDR3 region has 15 residues. CDR1 and CDR2 (germline): MNHNS, SASEGT. CDR3 amino acids: CASSEGRDMRETQYF. DNA of the CDR3: TGTGCCAGCAGTGAAGGACGGGACATGAGGGAGACCCAGTACTTC.

The V and J genes are TRBV19 and TRBJ2-3; D gene ambiguous. The CDR3 consists of 16 residues. CDR1 is LNHDA and CDR2 is SQIVND in the germline V gene (reference sequence). V was trimmed by 4 bases and J by 1 base, leaving 15 bases between them. The CDR3 loop is CASSRSNPSGTDTQYF. CDR3 DNA: TGTGCCAGTAGTAGATCGAACCCCTCGGGCACAGATACGCAGTATTTT. The full variable domain, with the rest looked up from reference TRBV19 and TRBJ2-3, is DGGITQSPKYLFRKEGQNVTLSCEQNLNHDAMYWYRQDPGQGLRLIYYSQIVNDFQKGDIAEGYSVSREKKESFPLTVTSAQKNPTAFYLCASSRSNPSGTDTQYFGPGTRLTVL.

This clone showed up just a few times. This chain links TRBV6-8 with TRBJ1-2; D call uncertain. Germline assignment: CDR1 MNHGY and CDR2 SAAAGT. Trimming pared 7 bases from V and 5 bases from J, leaving 14 bases between. The length of the CDR3 is 13 residues. The CDR3 DNA follows: TGTGCCAGCATGAACCCCCGGCGATATGGCTACACCTTC. Amino acid sequence: CASMNPRRYGYTF.

The V gene is TRBV6-8, the J gene TRBJ2-7; 7 positions match TRBD1. The V and J ends lost 0 bases and 0 bases, in that order; junction bases with no gene match: 2. Germline V gene sequence: CDR1 MNHGY, CDR2 SAAAGT. This CDR3 has 15 amino acids. The CDR3 sequence: CASSYSGDSSYEQYF. The CDR3, as DNA: TGTGCCAGCAGTTACTCAGGGGACAGCTCCTACGAGCAGTACTTC.

In its sample, this clone was seen a few times. The rearrangement links TRBV28 to TRBJ1-1; D is unresolved. Trimming removed 7 bases from V and 0 bases from J, with 12 bases in between. This CDR3 has 14 amino acids. Germline CDR1 reads MDHEN; CDR2 reads SYDVKM. As DNA, the CDR3 is TGTGCCAGCATGAAAGTTCGCATGAACACTGAAGCTTTCTTT. Residues: CASMKVRMNTEAFF.

The genes are TRBV28 and TRBJ1-1, with no clear D. The V gene's germline CDR1 is MDHEN and CDR2 SYDVKM. The CDR3 runs 12 residues. The ends were cut back, 7 bases at V and 1 base at J, with 7 bases in the middle. The CDR3 DNA is TGTGCCAGCAAGCGCGGGAACACTGAAGCTTTCTTT. As protein: CASKRGNTEAFF.

The chain employs TRBV11-3 and TRBJ2-7, with 10 bases that match TRBD1. Losses at the gene ends were 5 bases for V and 2 bases for J; bases not matched to a gene: 3. The CDR3 is 14 residues long. Germline V gene sequence: CDR1 SGHNT, CDR2 YENEEA. The CDR3 here is CASSPGQGTYEQYF. CDR3 nucleotide sequence: TGTGCCAGCAGCCCGGGACAGGGGACCTACGAGCAGTACTTC.

The genes are TRBV6-8 and TRBJ2-5; D gene unclear. Germline V gene lookup returns CDR1 MNHGY and CDR2 SAAAGT. Trimming removed 5 bases at V and 3 bases at J, with 7 bases between. There are 12 residues in the CDR3. The DNA for the CDR3 is TGTGCCAGCAGTCCTGCGGAAGAGACCCAGTACTTC. This codes for CASSPAEETQYF.

This clone is labeled as medium-sized. The chain is built from TRBV11-3 and TRBJ2-5; a possible D gene is TRBD2 (6 bases). CDR1 and CDR2 from the germline V gene are SGHNT and YENEEA. The germline V and J ends were trimmed by 5 bases and 3 bases, with 19 bases remaining between them. The CDR3 is made up of 16 amino acids. The CDR3 protein is CASSGGWRLAKETQYF. The CDR3 DNA follows: TGTGCCAGCAGCGGGGGGTGGCGGCTAGCGAAAGAGACCCAGTACTTC.